A selection of T cell receptor beta chains follows, all from one sample in a study of OX40 agonist ivuxolimab in advanced cancers. The protocol was immunoSEQ multiplex PCR, while the TCRdb copy is restricted to in-frame clones and leaves out a portion. The sample carries about 37,000 clones, roughly 87% recorded once. This specimen was CD4+ or CD8+ T cells sorted from blood, taken in a trial of the OX40 agonist ivuxolimab. The receptors derive from an adult with an advanced solid tumor such as melanoma, head and neck, liver or kidney cancer. The CDR3 runs from the conserved cysteine through the conserved F or W. The D gene is left open where the match is weak.

TRBJ2-5	TRBV7-6	TRBD2	CASSPPTAGLQETQYF
TRBJ1-5	TRBV4-1	NA	CASSPTVTSNQPQHF
TRBJ2-2	TRBV4-3	TRBD2	CASSQTNSGGATGELFF
TRBJ1-2	TRBV30	TRBD1	CAWSRGQVIELYGYTF
TRBJ2-7	TRBV15	NA	CATSDTSYEQYF
TRBJ2-4	TRBV6-5	NA	CASSYGPKNIQYF
TRBJ2-3	TRBV9	NA	CASSVAEGGGLDTQYF
TRBJ2-7	TRBV27	NA	CASSFRGGEQYF
TRBJ2-7	TRBV7-9	NA	CASSSDRRTGYEQYF
TRBJ1-1	TRBV6-5	NA	CASSPTVGMNTEAFF
TRBJ1-5	TRBV7-9	TRBD1	CASSWDREVVQHF
TRBJ1-4	TRBV6-5	NA	CASTFNEKLFF
TRBJ2-3	TRBV27	TRBD1	CASRTGGGTDTQYF
TRBJ2-7	TRBV19	NA	CASSNGSPSSYEQYF
TRBJ1-5	TRBV12-5	NA	CASGPDVNQPQHF
TRBJ1-1	TRBV5-1	NA	CASSEQDTEAFF
TRBJ1-1	TRBV13	NA	CASSLATNTEAFF
TRBJ2-7	TRBV4-2	NA	CASSQDPPGPGAEQYF
TRBJ1-5	TRBV19	NA	CASSIGTADNQPQHF
NA	TRBV10-2	NA	CASSESQGGYEQYF
TRBJ2-7	TRBV7-2	TRBD1	CASSLRDRGYEQYF
TRBJ2-1	TRBV10-3	NA	CAISDRTDASVDEQFF
TRBJ2-7	TRBV1	NA	CTSSRQAPGGEQYF
TRBJ1-1	TRBV19	NA	CASTFGAREAFF
TRBJ2-3	TRBV7-9	NA	CASSLYIKADTQYF
TRBJ2-7	TRBV27	NA	CASSLMGSAYEQYF
TRBJ1-6	TRBV5-5	NA	CASSESSYNSPLHF
TRBJ2-7	TRBV7-9	NA	CASRGTSSYEQYF
TRBJ1-5	TRBV7-9	NA	CASSKGDINQPQHF
TRBJ2-2	TRBV5-1	TRBD1	CASSPGTGKGSGELFF
TRBJ2-7	TRBV7-7	TRBD1	CASSSRPGQGLYEQYF
TRBJ1-2	TRBV5-1	NA	CASSPAELYGYTF
TRBJ1-6	TRBV30	NA	CAWTDTEGSPLHF
TRBJ1-1	TRBV13	TRBD1	CASSPYGTGETEAFF
TRBJ2-2	TRBV27	NA	CASSLAHTGELFF
TRBJ2-7	TRBV30	NA	CAWSGDLSYEQYF
TRBJ2-7	TRBV14	NA	CASSQEGRDYEQYF
TRBJ1-1	TRBV2	NA	CASSEANTEAFF
TRBJ1-5	TRBV4-1	NA	CASSLVPDSNQPQHF
TRBJ2-7	TRBV9	NA	CASSVGLGGGYEQYF
TRBJ2-3	TRBV5-4	TRBD1	CASSLGQGVTDTQYF
TRBJ2-7	TRBV6-5	TRBD1	CASSFGQGVYEQYF
TRBJ1-2	TRBV12-5	NA	CASGLVSDGYTF
TRBJ2-2	TRBV2	TRBD1	CASSPGGTGELFF
TRBJ1-1	TRBV19	NA	CASSWGLNTEAFF
TRBJ1-1	TRBV10-3	NA	CAISKDRTAAFF
TRBJ1-1	TRBV6-1	NA	CASNGGVMNTEAFF
TRBJ2-1	TRBV4-1	NA	CASSQGLAGNEQFF
TRBJ1-5	TRBV4-1	TRBD1	CASSPAGQGGNQPQHF
TRBJ1-5	TRBV19	NA	CASSILERAGFNQPQHF
TRBJ2-7	TRBV7-8	NA	CASSLEGRKTYEQYF